This T cell receptor (beta chain) is drawn from a study of CD8 T cells in Susac syndrome. CDR1 is SGHNT and CDR2 is YYREEE in the germline V gene (reference sequence). The germline V and J ends were trimmed by 5 bases and 5 bases, with 17 bases remaining between them. The CDR3 covers 14 residues. RNA totalling roughly 0.45 to 1 ug underwent reverse transcription with random hexamers. TCRdb processed the immunoSEQ multiplex PCR reads anew with MiXCR; each CDR3 protein has one entry. The table records over 300,000 distinct CDR3 sequences, about 90% of them present only once. TEMRA cells were FACS-enriched, while CD8+ and CD4+ T cells were negatively isolated.

Sequencing was performed on CD4+ T cells from PBMCs. The receptor was derived from a human donor with multiple sclerosis. V gene TRBV5-4 combines with J gene TRBJ2-7, with a weak D call TRBD1 (5 bases). Here the CDR3 reads CASRPQAGSNEQYF. The DNA of the CDR3 is TGTGCCAGCAGACCACAAGCAGGGTCTAACGAGCAGTACTTC.